This TCR beta chain appears in the sequencing data of a study of shared T cell receptors in the human thymus. Clones were read by immunoSEQ multiplex PCR, and TCRdb kept only the in-frame ones, dropping some. The top ten clones hold roughly 0.01% of a sample with more than 550,000 clones, roughly 88% of them seen once. The sample was also reused in another study, on human thymus T cells. That study reports: Those donating were healthy Finnish infants in corrective surgery for congenital heart defects.

The sequence derives from a girl in the first two years of life with a congenital heart defect. Material: thymocytes.

CDR3 region: CASSYTPSAVGTQYF. Written as DNA, the CDR3 is TGTGCCAGCAGCTATACTCCCAGCGCCGTGGGTACGCAGTATTTT. This sequence joins TRBV7-2 and TRBJ2-3; no clear D gene. The CDR3 is 15 residues long. Germline CDR1 SGHTA, CDR2 FQGNSA. Trimming left V 4 bases short and J 8 bases short, with 19 bases between.